This T cell receptor beta chain was sequenced in a study of blood T cell repertoires in COVID-19. The repertoire was sequenced with immunoSEQ multiplex PCR; TCRdb's copy has only in-frame clones and lacks some. Of over 130,000 clones in the sample, around 84% were seen once. This CDR3 is built from 14 residues. Trimming at V came to 8 bases and at J to 2 bases, leaving 8 bases not matched to a gene. The germline V gene has CDR1 MDHEN and CDR2 SYDVKM. Sequenced sample: peripheral blood. The V gene is TRBV28, the J gene TRBJ2-7; TRBD1 agrees at 8 bases. This TCR was recovered from a man in his 70s with acute or convalescent COVID-19. The CDR3 here is CASLPDRDTYEQYF. As DNA, the CDR3 is TGTGCCAGCCTCCCGGACAGGGACACCTACGAGCAGTACTTC.